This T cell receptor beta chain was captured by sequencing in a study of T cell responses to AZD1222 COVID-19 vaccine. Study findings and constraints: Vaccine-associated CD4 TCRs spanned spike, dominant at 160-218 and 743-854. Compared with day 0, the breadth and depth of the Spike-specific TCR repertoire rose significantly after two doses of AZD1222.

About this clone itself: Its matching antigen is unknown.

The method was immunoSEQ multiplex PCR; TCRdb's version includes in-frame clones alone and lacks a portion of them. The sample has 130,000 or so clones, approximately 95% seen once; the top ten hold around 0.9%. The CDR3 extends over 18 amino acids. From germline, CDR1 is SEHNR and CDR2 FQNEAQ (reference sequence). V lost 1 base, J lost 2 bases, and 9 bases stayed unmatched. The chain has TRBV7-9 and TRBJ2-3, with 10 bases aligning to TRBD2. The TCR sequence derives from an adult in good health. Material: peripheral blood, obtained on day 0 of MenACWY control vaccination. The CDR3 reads CASSLGGLAEPHTDTQYF. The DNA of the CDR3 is TGTGCCAGCAGCTTAGGTGGACTAGCGGAGCCACACACAGATACGCAGTATTTT. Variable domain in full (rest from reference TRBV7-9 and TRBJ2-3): DTGVSQNPRHKITKRGQNVTFRCDPISEHNRLYWYRQTLGQGPEFLTYFQNEAQLEKSRLLSDRFSAERPKGSFSTLEIQRTEQGDSAMYLCASSLGGLAEPHTDTQYFGPGTRLTVL.